This T cell receptor (beta chain) was documented in a study of cytomegalovirus exposure and HLA in healthy donors. Germline trimming cut 4 bases from V and 9 bases from J; bases unmatched to any gene: 10. Germline loops: CDR1 MNHNS, CDR2 SASEGT. This CDR3 comprises 17 residues. The PCR ran on 60 Vbeta and 13 Jbeta primers. Assay: immunoSEQ multiplex PCR; the TCRdb copy retains only in-frame clones and omits some. This table holds some 110,000 clones, approximately 78% found once. About this clone itself: Its antigen is unidentified.

Study results and caveats: Researchers counted 180 or so TCR beta chains as cytomegalovirus-associated. Within an earlier analysis, most TCR beta V segments proved productive either about 87% or about 30% of the time. Many donors carried some public TCRs, although rarity characterized most TCR sequences.

This chain connects TRBV6-1 to TRBJ2-1; TRBD2 aligns across 15 bases. Source material: PBMCs. The receptor was isolated from a woman aged 25 to 45 in good health and CMV-seronegative. CDR3 bases: TGTGCCAGCAGTGGCAGTCGGACTAGCGGGGGGGCCAGTGAGCAGTTCTTC. It specifies CASSGSRTSGGASEQFF.